Presented here are 12 T cell receptor beta chains from one specimen sequenced in a study of tissue T cells after allogeneic stem cell transplantation. Sequencing used immunoSEQ multiplex PCR; TCRdb keeps in-frame clones, though not all of them. The sample contains some 22,000 clones, 72% of which appear only once. The sample was spleen. The origin of the receptors is a female BALB/c mouse in good health. Strain MHC haplotype: H2-d.

Concerning this clone: Gene names denote mouse genes. The sequenced fragment ends 1 residue before the CDR3 boundary, so the rest is inferred from the germline J gene. The rearrangement joins TRBV20 to TRBJ2-4; 10 nucleotides line up with TRBD2. V lost 2 bases to trimming and J lost 3 bases; unmatched junction nucleotides: 5. This CDR3 region has 15 residues. CDR1 is GFQATS and CDR2 is STVNSAI in the germline V gene. CDR3 region: CGARSWGGGQNTLYF. The DNA read from the CDR3 is TGTGGTGCTAGGTCCTGGGGGGGCGGACAAAACACCTTGTAC.

Only a few counts were recorded for this clone. Mouse names are used for the genes. The read ends 1 residue early relative to the CDR3; the germline J gene fills the gap. V and J are TRBV13-2 and TRBJ2-7; tentative D call: TRBD2 (5 bases). The germline V gene encodes CDR1 NNHNN and CDR2 SYGAGS (reference sequence). The length of the CDR3 is 16 residues. V was trimmed by 0 bases and J by 4 bases, leaving 17 bases between them. The covered CDR3 bases are TGTGCCAGCGGTGATGCGAGGCTGGGCCTTTATTATGAACAGTAC. Amino acid sequence: CASGDARLGLYYEQY. The CDR3 reads in full as CASGDARLGLYYEQYF.

To note about this clone: Gene names and germline refer to mouse. The sequenced CDR3 bases are TGTGCCAGCGGTGAAGGGACCTCCTATGAACAGTAC. This encodes CASGEGTSYEQY. The complete CDR3 sequence is CASGEGTSYEQYF. The chain couples TRBV13-2 to TRBJ2-7; D is perhaps TRBD1 or TRBD2 (5 bases each). The read ends 1 residue early relative to the CDR3; the germline J gene fills the gap. V lost 2 bases to trimming and J lost 0 bases, with 6 bases between them. Looked up from germline, CDR1 is NNHNN and CDR2 is SYGAGS (reference sequence). This CDR3 contains 13 residues.

Points on this clone: Gene names refer to mouse genes. The read finishes 1 residue shy of the CDR3 end, and the germline J gene is used to complete it. Other DNA sequences of this sample code for an identical CDR3. The rearrangement uses TRBV31 and TRBJ2-5; no clear D gene. The V and J ends lost 0 bases and 2 bases respectively, with 6 bases between them. Germline V lookup: CDR1 GKSSPN, CDR2 SITVG. The CDR3 has 13 amino acids. The sequenced CDR3 bases are TGTGCCTGGAGTCTAAACTCCCAAGACACCCAGTAC. Translation gives CAWSLNSQDTQY. The entire CDR3 sequence reads CAWSLNSQDTQYF. The entire variable domain, with the rest obtained from reference TRBV31 and TRBJ2-5, is as follows: AQTIHQWPVAEIKAVGSPLSLGCTIKGKSSPNLYWYWQATGGTLQQLFYSITVGQVESVVQLNLSASRPKDDQFILSTEKLLLSHSGFYLCAWSLNSQDTQYFGPGTRLLVL.

Remarks on this clone: Genes and germline are mouse. The read halts 1 residue ahead of the CDR3 end, with the missing end drawn from the germline J gene. The chain couples TRBV17 to TRBJ2-4; D is ambiguous. CDR1 MNHDT and CDR2 YYDKIL come from the germline V gene. This CDR3 has 11 amino acids. Trimming shortened V by 2 bases and J by 6 bases, and 3 bases separated the two germline ends. The CDR3 loop is CASSRQNTLYF. The sequenced CDR3 bases are TGTGCTAGCAGTAGACAGAACACCTTGTAC. The full variable domain, completed using reference TRBV17 and TRBJ2-4, is DTTVKQNPRYKLARVGKPVNLICSQTMNHDTMYWYQKKPNQAPKLLLFYYDKILNREADTFEKFQSSRPNNSFCSLYIGSAGLEYSAMYLCASSRQNTLYFGAGTRLSVL.

Remarks on this clone: The gene names given are mouse names. The read ends 1 residue shy of where the CDR3 ends; the end is completed using the germline J gene. J is TRBJ1-2 and V is TRBV5, with TRBD1 as a possible D gene (6 bases). V lost 1 base and J lost 2, with 8 bases in between. Germline-derived CDR1 and CDR2 are LGHNA and YNLKQL (reference sequence). This CDR3 spans 14 amino acids. The DNA read from the CDR3 is TGTGCCAGCAGCCAAGGGGGGCGCAACTCCGACTACACC. Translation: CASSQGGRNSDYT. The complete CDR3 reads CASSQGGRNSDYTF.

In the case of this clone: Gene and germline names: mouse. The read ends 1 residue shy of where the CDR3 ends; the end is completed using the germline J gene. The chain recombines TRBV2 with TRBJ1-3; D may be TRBD1 (6 bases). Germline CDR1 LGHNA, CDR2 YSYQKL. The CDR3 is made up of 16 amino acids. V lost 0 bases to trimming and J lost 2 bases, with 11 bases between them. CDR3 residues: CASSQDSGGTGNTLYF. The CDR3 DNA, read in part, is TGTGCCAGCAGCCAAGACTCGGGGGGCACTGGAAATACGCTCTAT.

On this clone: Any gene name here is a mouse gene name. The observed sequence ends 1 residue before the CDR3 terminus, with the missing tail filled in from the germline J gene. The chain recombines TRBV2 with TRBJ1-4; D is unresolved. Trimming cost V 0 bases and J 1 base, with 3 bases left between them. The V gene's germline CDR1 is LGHNA and CDR2 YSYQKL. The CDR3 has 14 amino acids. Incomplete CDR3 DNA: TGTGCCAGCAGCCAAGACAATTCCAACGAAAGATTATTT. Its protein product is CASSQDNSNERLF. The full-length CDR3 reads as CASSQDNSNERLFF.

Comments on this clone: Genes and germline are mouse. The DNA read from the CDR3 is TGTGCCAGCAGCTTTGACAGGGCTAGTGCAGAAACGCTGTAT. Its protein product is CASSFDRASAETLY. Given in full, the CDR3 is CASSFDRASAETLYF. This chain connects TRBV3 to TRBJ2-3, with 7 bases identical to TRBD1. The read is 1 residue too short to cover the CDR3 end, so that end is filled in from the germline J gene. The CDR3 has 15 amino acids. With 3 bases clipped from V and 0 bases from J, the junction kept 3 bases outside the gene matches. Germline CDR1 SNHLY, CDR2 FYNGKV (reference sequence). The whole variable domain, remainder taken from reference TRBV3 and TRBJ2-3, is GPKVLQIPSHQIIDMGQMVTLNCDPVSNHLYFYWYKQILGQQMEFLVNFYNGKVMEKSKLFKDQFSVERPDGSYFTLKIQPTALEDSAVYFCASSFDRASAETLYFGSGTRLTVL.

As for this clone: Mouse gene names and germline throughout. The read ends 1 residue before the CDR3 terminus; that terminus is restored from the germline J gene. The rearrangement joins TRBV29 to TRBJ2-7; weak D call: TRBD1 (5 bases). The CDR3 has 14 amino acids. Germline CDR1 reads MSHET; CDR2 reads SYDVDS. Trimming left V 5 bases short and J 0 bases short, with 11 bases between. The sequenced part of the CDR3 DNA is TGTGCTAGCAGTACCTCGGACAACTCCTATGAACAGTAC. Its protein product is CASSTSDNSYEQY. The full CDR3 reads CASSTSDNSYEQYF.

A note on this clone: Genes and germline come from the mouse. The CDR3 extends 1 residue past the end of the read, so its final part is completed from the germline J gene. The chain links TRBV1 to TRBJ1-4; tentatively, D is TRBD1 (6 bases). V lost 4 bases to trimming and J lost 2 bases, with 8 bases between them. The CDR3 spans 14 residues. The germline V gene encodes CDR1 NSQYPW and CDR2 LRSPGD (reference sequence). The CDR3 region is CTCSEQGSNERLFF. The CDR3 DNA, read in part, is TGCACCTGCAGTGAACAGGGCTCCAACGAAAGATTATTT.

Remarks on this clone: Mouse gene names apply. Sequencing ends 1 residue short of the CDR3 end; the germline J gene provides the rest. V is TRBV19 and J is TRBJ2-4; a possible D gene is TRBD1 (5 bases). The CDR3 is 14 amino acids. V was pared by 2 bases and J by 0 bases, with 7 bases between. Germline-derived CDR1 and CDR2 are FNHDT and SITEND (reference sequence). Partial CDR3 DNA: TGTGCCAGCAGTATGGAGGGGAGTCAAAACACCTTGTAC. Translation gives CASSMEGSQNTLY. The full CDR3 sequence reads CASSMEGSQNTLYF.